This TCR beta chain comes out of a study of T cells in Graves' hyperthyroidism and ophthalmopathy (dated by TCRdb to the late 2010s). The study in broad terms: Peripheral blood samples were taken at the time of initial diagnosis, prior to any treatment. TCR V-J signatures able to tell the groups apart were searched for in a discovery cohort of about a hundred patients, of whom under 45 had Graves' ophthalmopathy and 55 to 60 had stable Graves' hyperthyroidism. An independent validation cohort of around 20 hyperthyroidism patients and some 15 patients who later progressed to ophthalmopathy tested prospective prediction of ophthalmopathy. The 75 to 100 discovery patients were randomly split 7:3 into training and test sets. In addition, the study compared T-cell repertoires in thyroid tissue and in blood from five or six Graves' hyperthyroidism patients. Following sampling, methimazole starting at 30 mg daily was given to hyperthyroidism patients, and high-dose intravenous methylprednisolone was given to ophthalmopathy patients. According to the paper, TCR Vbeta CDR3 sequencing was carried out on over 130 peripheral blood samples, which came from more than 40 ophthalmopathy, 80 or so hyperthyroidism and roughly 17 progressor patients. Study-wide conclusions, independent of this receptor: No statistical method was used to set the sample size in advance, and investigators knew the group allocation. In validation, the model predicted progression to ophthalmopathy a median of around six months before onset, with about 70% sensitivity and 72.22% specificity. A 13 V-J signature model separated ophthalmopathy from stable hyperthyroidism, with about 90% sensitivity and 81% to 83% specificity in cross-validation and 80%/75% in testing. Most expanded thyroid clonotypes (frequency above 0.001) were also found in blood, which suggests that blood repertoires may mirror thyroid immune responses.

Stable Graves' hyperthyroidism was defined as the absence of progression to ophthalmopathy over 18 months of follow-up. Hyperthyroidism patients were aged 18 to 65 years and newly diagnosed, with disease duration of less than 2 months. Exclusion was applied to patients with uncontrolled infections, other autoimmune diseases, pregnancy or lactation. Clinical symptoms, serum thyroxine and TRAb, thyroid ultrasound, and orbital computed tomography formed the basis for the diagnoses. Ficoll-Paque density gradient centrifugation was used to isolate PBMCs from about 9.4 ml of fresh peripheral blood. Total RNA was extracted with Trizol reagent, and quality was checked on an Agilent 2100 Bioanalyzer. Reading from cysteine to phenylalanine, the CDR3 counts 15 amino acids. Only the CDR3 DNA stays, 45 bases, in frame from base 1. The V end loses 0 bases and the J end loses 8 bases, and a stretch of 13 bases separates them. CDR1 MNHNY and CDR2 SVGAGI were looked up in the germline V gene (reference sequence).

Amplification of TCR beta CDR3 regions was carried out from RNA transcripts. A first-round RT-PCR of the TCR CDR3 used the HTBI primer set with the Qiagen OneStep RT-PCR kit. A second multiplex PCR round built the libraries, followed by size selection and purification. Libraries were sequenced paired-end with 100 bp reads on an Illumina HiSeq2000. The original pipeline was this. SOAPnuke was used to process the raw data, removing reads that contained adapters or uncalled bases, had a mean Phred below 15, or lacked an exact match to the constant primer or identifier. High-quality paired reads were merged with COPE v1.2.5, and unique nucleotide sequences were defined as clonotypes. Clonotypes were aligned to IMGT TRBV, TRBD and TRBJ reference segments using MiTCR v1.1. Analysis was restricted to V-J combinations with a frequency above 0.0001, which covered roughly 99% of repertoires. The TCS score was defined as F50 (clonal expansion) divided by E x V (chaos), with BLOSUM62-based TCRdist calculated between CDR3 peptides within each V-J. Welch's t-statistics and random forest reduced fewer than 550 V-J features to 13, which were used in a naive Bayes classifier (R e1071). TCRdb handled the public reads itself, with Q25 trimming in fastp and clone calling in MiXCR, and kept productive beta chains. Entries that share a CDR3 protein sequence are merged under the most common genes and DNA. These V and J calls originate from TCRdb's pipeline instead of the authors' own analysis. This sample gives fewer than 650,000 distinct CDR3 sequences in total; 14% of them show up just once. The biggest ten clones account for more than 11% of the sample.

This clonotype was seen many times. Its antigen specificity is not known. Base qualities are not recorded, but no much larger clone differs from it by a single base. The sequence came from a woman aged 40 to 50 with Graves' hyperthyroidism. Source material: blood. The V gene is TRBV6-6 and the J gene is TRBJ1-4; too little of a D gene remains to name it. The CDR3 region has the sequence CASSYSTSRHEKLFF. The DNA sequence is given as TGTGCCAGCAGTTACTCGACCTCCAGACACGAAAAACTGTTTTTT.